This TCR beta chain was documented in a study of blood T cell repertoires in COVID-19. Study-wide background: The study drew acute and convalescent COVID-19 samples from the United States, Italy and Spain.

Original data processing: Reference gene primer amplification gave nucleated cell count estimates. Clones were sequenced by immunoSEQ multiplex PCR, and TCRdb holds only the in-frame ones, with some missing. V and J calls and clone size are copied from that table; D and trimming were computed from the DNA. Of around 37,000 clones detected, roughly 90% appear once; the ten largest clones hold less than 30%. From germline, CDR1 is SEHNR and CDR2 FQNEAQ (reference sequence). Trimming removed 2 bases from V and 4 bases from J; junction bases left unmatched: 13. CDR3 length equals 18 residues. The TCR was taken from a man aged 60 to 75 with active or convalescent COVID-19. The genes are TRBV7-9 and TRBJ2-3; TRBD1 matches at 9 bases. Sequencing was carried out using peripheral blood. This CDR3 reads CASSLYGTGLIEADTQYF. The CDR3, as DNA: TGTGCCAGCAGCTTATACGGGACAGGGCTGATAGAGGCAGATACGCAGTATTTT.